These 27 T cell receptor beta chains originate from one sample sequenced in a study of OX40 agonist ivuxolimab in advanced cancers. Clones were sequenced by immunoSEQ multiplex PCR, and TCRdb holds only the in-frame ones, with some missing. The data hold about 53,000 clones, with around 89% observed a single time. The sample consisted of CD4+ or CD8+ T cells sorted from blood, taken in a trial of the OX40 agonist ivuxolimab. These receptors all stem from an adult with an advanced solid tumor such as melanoma, head and neck, liver or kidney cancer.

The rearrangement joins TRBV9 to TRBJ2-3; 8 nucleotides line up with TRBD1. V shed 3 bases and J 2 bases; nucleotides not matched to a gene: 5. Per germline, CDR1 SGDLS and CDR2 YYNGEE. This CDR3 has 15 amino acids. In nucleotides, the CDR3 is TGTGCCAGCAGCGAGAGACAGGGGCCCACAGATACGCAGTATTTT. This translates into CASSERQGPTDTQYF.

The chain is built from TRBV11-2 and TRBJ2-3; 9 nucleotides line up with TRBD2. CDR1 and CDR2 (germline): SGHAT, FQNNGV. The CDR3 length is 16 residues. The junction had 7 bases not matched to a gene; V was cut back by 4 bases and J by 2 bases. The CDR3 bases are TGTGCCAGCAGCTCTCTTTTGGGACTAGCCACAGATACGCAGTATTTT. This encodes CASSSLLGLATDTQYF.

The rearrangement joins TRBV29-1 to TRBJ2-3; 9 nucleotides agree with TRBD2. From germline, CDR1 is SQVTM and CDR2 ANQGSEA. The CDR3 runs to 16 residues. Germline trimming cut 2 bases from V and 0 bases from J; bases unmatched to any gene: 6. For the CDR3, the DNA is TGCAGCGTTGAACTAGCGGGGACTATTAGCACAGATACGCAGTATTTT. Translation gives CSVELAGTISTDTQYF.

The chain combines TRBV2 with TRBJ2-7; D is tentatively TRBD1 or TRBD2 (6 bases each). With 3 bases removed from V and 1 base from J, the gap between germline ends came to 19 bases. CDR1 is SNHLY and CDR2 is FYNNEI in the germline V gene. The CDR3 is made up of 17 amino acids. The CDR3 here is CASSEVEGGLRSYEQYF. The CDR3 nucleotides read TGTGCCAGCAGTGAGGTCGAAGGGGGGCTGAGATCCTACGAGCAGTACTTC.

The chain recombines TRBV7-2 with TRBJ2-7, with 7 bases matching TRBD1. The CDR3 covers 14 residues. V lost 2 bases to trimming and J lost 2 bases; unmatched junction nucleotides: 3. CDR1 SGHTA and CDR2 FQGNSA come from the germline V gene. The CDR3 loop is CASSLNRGPYEQYF. In nucleotides, the CDR3 is TGTGCCAGCAGCTTAAACAGGGGTCCCTACGAGCAGTACTTC.

V is TRBV12-2 and J is TRBJ1-1. TRBV12-2 is tagged as a pseudogene. The CDR3 contains 10 residues. The DNA for the CDR3 is TGTGCAAGTCCTAACACTGAAGCTTTCTTT. The encoded protein is CASPNTEAFF.

The chain is built from TRBV9 and TRBJ2-1, with 9 bases that match TRBD1. J gave up 8 bases and V 2 bases, and 11 bases lay outside the gene matches. The germline V gene has CDR1 SGDLS and CDR2 YYNGEE. The CDR3 consists of 16 residues. The CDR3 spells CASSVDGTGLLDEQFF. CDR3 coding DNA: TGTGCCAGCAGCGTGGACGGGACAGGGTTGTTGGATGAGCAGTTCTTC. The full variable domain, with the rest looked up from reference TRBV9 and TRBJ2-1, is DSGVTQTPKHLITATGQRVTLRCSPRSGDLSVYWYQQSLDQGLQFLIQYYNGEERAKGNILERFSAQQFPDLHSELNLSSLELGDSALYFCASSVDGTGLLDEQFFGPGTRLTVL.

The chain recombines TRBV28 with TRBJ2-3; D gene ambiguous. V was pared by 4 bases and J by 2 bases, with 4 bases between. The CDR3 consists of 12 residues. CDR1 is MDHEN, CDR2 SYDVKM, per germline. The CDR3 nucleotides read TGTGCCAGCAGTTCTCCCACAGATACGCAGTATTTT. This sequence encodes CASSSPTDTQYF.

This clone was counted once. The rearrangement uses TRBV5-1 and TRBJ2-7; 13 nucleotides agree with TRBD2. The germline V gene has CDR1 SGHRS and CDR2 YFSETQ. CDR3 length: 17 residues. V shed 0 bases and J 2 bases; nucleotides not matched to a gene: 5. The CDR3 is CASSLALAGGPAYEQYF. In DNA form, the CDR3 reads TGCGCCAGCAGCTTGGCACTAGCGGGAGGGCCAGCCTACGAGCAGTACTTC.

The V and J genes are TRBV2 and TRBJ2-1; D possibly corresponds to TRBD2 (5 bases). Germline lookup yields CDR1 SNHLY and CDR2 FYNNEI. The CDR3 is 13 residues long. The germline V and J ends were trimmed by 7 bases and 7 bases, with 14 bases remaining between them. CDR3 region: CASNRLSGNEQFF. In DNA form, the CDR3 reads TGTGCCAGCAATAGACTATCTGGTAATGAGCAGTTCTTC.

The J gene is TRBJ2-1, the V gene TRBV9; D remains ambiguous. The germline gives CDR1 SGDLS, CDR2 YYNGEE. V was pared by 3 bases and J by 5 bases, with 9 bases between. This CDR3 has 13 amino acids. The CDR3 sequence is CASSERTDNEQFF. Written as DNA, the CDR3 is TGTGCCAGCAGCGAGAGAACTGACAATGAGCAGTTCTTC.

The CDR3 protein is CASSVALGSFEQYF. The CDR3 DNA reads TGTGCCAGCAGCGTAGCTCTGGGTAGTTTCGAGCAGTACTTC. The gene calls are TRBV9 and TRBJ2-7; D is unclear. This CDR3 has 14 residues. Between the trimmed V and J ends, which lost 0 bases and 6 bases, there was a span of 13 bases. In germline, CDR1 is SGDLS, CDR2 YYNGEE.

The rearrangement joins TRBV6-6 to TRBJ2-1; TRBD2 agrees at 12 bases. After removal of 7 bases from V and 4 bases from J, the junction contained 2 bases not matched to a gene. CDR3 length: 14 amino acids. Germline V lookup: CDR1 MNHNY, CDR2 SVGAGI (reference sequence). CDR3 region: CASTSGGDYNEQFF. The DNA for the CDR3 is TGTGCCAGCACTAGCGGGGGGGATTACAATGAGCAGTTCTTC.

This chain links TRBV7-2 with TRBJ1-1; a possible D gene is TRBD1 (6 bases). Germline values: CDR1 SGHTA, CDR2 FQGNSA. The CDR3 is 13 residues long. Trimming shortened V by 10 bases and J by 0 bases, and 12 bases separated the two germline ends. The CDR3 bases are TGTGCCACAGGAGGGGGTATGAACACTGAAGCTTTCTTT. Translated: CATGGGMNTEAFF.

The chain has TRBV11-2 and TRBJ1-2; D unresolved. From germline, CDR1 is SGHAT and CDR2 FQNNGV. V was shortened by 1 base and J by 6 bases, with 3 bases between the two germline ends. The CDR3 extends over 11 amino acids. This CDR3 is CASSLGNGYTF. The CDR3 DNA reads TGTGCCAGCAGCTTAGGGAATGGCTACACCTTC.

The J gene is TRBJ1-1, the V gene TRBV6-1; 8 bases match TRBD1. The ends lost 5 bases at V and 1 base at J; junction bases unmatched: 3. The CDR3 contains 14 residues. From germline, CDR1 is MNHNS and CDR2 SASEGT. The CDR3 spells CASSRTGWNTEAFF. The CDR3 nucleotides are TGTGCCAGCAGTCGGACAGGGTGGAACACTGAAGCTTTCTTT.

The chain employs TRBV19 and TRBJ2-6; no reliable D call. The CDR3 loop spans 14 amino acids. V was trimmed by 3 bases and J by 2 bases, leaving 5 bases between them. Germline assignment: CDR1 LNHDA and CDR2 SQIVND (reference sequence). CDR3 bases: TGTGCCAGTAGTATCCAGGCTGGGGCCAACGTCCTGACTTTC. Its protein product is CASSIQAGANVLTF. Full variable domain (remainder filled in from reference TRBV19 and TRBJ2-6): DGGITQSPKYLFRKEGQNVTLSCEQNLNHDAMYWYRQDPGQGLRLIYYSQIVNDFQKGDIAEGYSVSREKKESFPLTVTSAQKNPTAFYLCASSIQAGANVLTFGAGSRLTVL.

The chain has TRBV2 and TRBJ2-2, with D unclear. V lost 7 bases, J lost 3 bases, and 9 bases lay in between. Per germline, CDR1 SNHLY and CDR2 FYNNEI. The CDR3 loop spans 13 amino acids. Here the CDR3 reads CASTWGHTGELFF. The CDR3 DNA is TGTGCCAGCACTTGGGGTCACACCGGGGAGCTGTTTTTT.

In this sample, this clone turned up a few times. The CDR3 does not end in the conserved phenylalanine or tryptophan, so this is likely a read error. This chain connects TRBV29-1 to TRBJ1-1; D may be TRBD1 (6 bases). The CDR3 is 15 amino acids. Trimming stripped 4 bases from V and 4 bases from J, with 19 bases between. CDR1 and CDR2 (germline): SQVTM, ANQGSEA. The CDR3 loop is CSVALLGGQGTEAFS. The CDR3 DNA follows: TGCAGCGTTGCCCTCTTGGGGGGGCAGGGCACTGAAGCTTTCTCT.

The chain combines TRBV7-9 with TRBJ2-5; 9 bases are shared with TRBD2. This CDR3 is built from 14 residues. V was clipped by 3 bases and J by 2 bases; unmatched bases: 1. CDR1 is SEHNR and CDR2 is FQNEAQ in the germline V gene (reference sequence). The CDR3 loop reads CASSLTSGQETQYF. The DNA of the CDR3 is TGTGCCAGCAGCTTGACTAGCGGTCAAGAGACCCAGTACTTC. The full variable domain, with the rest looked up from reference TRBV7-9 and TRBJ2-5, is DTGVSQNPRHKITKRGQNVTFRCDPISEHNRLYWYRQTLGQGPEFLTYFQNEAQLEKSRLLSDRFSAERPKGSFSTLEIQRTEQGDSAMYLCASSLTSGQETQYFGPGTRLLVL.

The chain recombines TRBV28 with TRBJ1-5; D perhaps matches TRBD1 (6 bases). The CDR3 runs 14 residues. Looked up from germline, CDR1 is MDHEN and CDR2 is SYDVKM. With 2 bases removed from V and 5 bases from J, the gap between germline ends came to 10 bases. CDR3 sequence: CASSLVGGDQPQHF. The CDR3 coding sequence is TGTGCCAGCAGTTTAGTAGGGGGAGATCAGCCCCAGCATTTT.

V and J are TRBV30 and TRBJ1-5, with 12 nucleotides matching TRBD1. The V and J ends lost 5 bases and 4 bases, in that order; junction bases with no gene match: 6. Germline CDR1 GTSNPN, CDR2 SVGIG (reference sequence). CDR3 length: 15 residues. CDR3 amino acids: CAWAPGQGANQPQHF. Written as DNA, the CDR3 is TGTGCCTGGGCCCCGGGACAGGGGGCAAATCAGCCCCAGCATTTT.

The chain uses TRBV5-1 and TRBJ2-3, with 10 nucleotides matching TRBD2. V was clipped by 3 bases and J by 4 bases; unmatched bases: 8. Germline CDR1 SGHRS, CDR2 YFSETQ. CDR3 length: 16 amino acids. CDR3 in DNA: TGCGCCAGCAGCTACCGAGCGGGAGGGCCCGCAGATACGCAGTATTTT. This codes for CASSYRAGGPADTQYF.

This clone is categorized as medium-sized. The rearrangement uses TRBV7-2 and TRBJ1-5; D gene ambiguous. CDR1 and CDR2 (germline): SGHTA, FQGNSA. The CDR3 consists of 13 residues. Between the trimmed V and J ends, which lost 3 bases and 5 bases, there was a span of 8 bases. CDR3 region: CASSFGFDQPQHF. CDR3 sequence (DNA): TGTGCCAGCAGCTTTGGGTTTGATCAGCCCCAGCATTTT.

The chain couples TRBV9 to TRBJ2-7; D possibly corresponds to TRBD2 (7 bases). Deletions cut 2 bases from V and 7 bases from J, with 16 bases between. The CDR3 spans 14 residues. Germline V gives CDR1 SGDLS, CDR2 YYNGEE. The CDR3 protein is CASSVAGAPSEQYF. The DNA of the CDR3 is TGTGCCAGCAGCGTGGCGGGGGCCCCCTCGGAGCAGTACTTC.

V gene TRBV6-1 combines with J gene TRBJ2-5; TRBD1 matches at 9 bases. Germline trimming cut 1 base from V and 0 bases from J; bases unmatched to any gene: 0. The CDR3 loop spans 15 amino acids. In germline, CDR1 is MNHNS, CDR2 SASEGT. The CDR3 sequence is CASSEGDRDQETQYF. The CDR3 DNA reads TGTGCCAGCAGTGAAGGGGACAGGGACCAAGAGACCCAGTACTTC.

V usage is TRBV28 and J usage is TRBJ2-7; D unresolved. Trimming stripped 1 base from V and 2 bases from J, with 12 bases between. CDR3 length: 15 amino acids. Germline V gene data show CDR1 as MDHEN and CDR2 as SYDVKM. CDR3 DNA: TGTGCCAGCAGTTTATTCTCGGATTTTACCTACGAGCAGTACTTC. Translated: CASSLFSDFTYEQYF.